The 26 T cell receptor beta chains presented below share a single source sample, sequenced in a study of blood T cell repertoires in COVID-19. Generated by immunoSEQ multiplex PCR, the TCRdb table keeps only in-frame clones and is missing some. The data show about 120,000 clones, around 88% seen once. Material for sequencing was peripheral blood. The receptors were gathered from a man older than 75 with active or convalescent COVID-19.

The chain combines TRBV18 with TRBJ1-4, with 8 bases identical to TRBD1. From germline, CDR1 is KGHSH and CDR2 LQKENI. The CDR3 runs to 15 residues. V lost 2 bases to trimming and J lost 8 bases; unmatched junction nucleotides: 7. The CDR3 sequence is CASSPVTGVREKLFF. CDR3 coding DNA: TGTGCCAGCTCACCAGTGACAGGGGTGCGAGAAAAACTGTTTTTT.

The rearrangement uses TRBV6-5 and TRBJ2-7, with D perhaps TRBD1 (5 bases). V was cut by 7 bases and J by 2 bases, with 15 bases left in between. Germline CDR1 MNHEY, CDR2 SVGAGI. CDR3 length equals 14 residues. CDR3 bases: TGTGCCAGCACCCCAGGCGACAGAGCCTACGAGCAGTACTTC. This translates into CASTPGDRAYEQYF.

The chain couples TRBV6-5 to TRBJ2-5; 10 bases agree with TRBD2. V shed 7 bases and J 10 bases; nucleotides not matched to a gene: 12. The CDR3 sequence is 14 residues long. CDR1 MNHEY and CDR2 SVGAGI come from the germline V gene. CDR3 sequence reads: CASTQGSSGGIQYF. The DNA of the CDR3 is TGTGCCAGCACCCAGGGAAGTAGCGGGGGGATCCAGTACTTC.

The chain is built from TRBV4-3 and TRBJ2-3; D may be TRBD2 (6 bases). CDR1 is LGHNA, CDR2 YSLEER, per germline. V was clipped by 4 bases and J by 0 bases, with 20 bases between them. This CDR3 comprises 18 residues. CDR3 amino acids: CASSPDLTSRSSTDTQYF. The CDR3 region has the DNA TGCGCCAGCAGCCCCGACCTTACTAGCCGTTCTAGCACAGATACGCAGTATTTT.

CDR3 bases: TGTGCCAGCAGCCCCAAGGCAGGGGGGTCGAACACCGGGGAGCTGTTTTTT. Its protein product is CASSPKAGGSNTGELFF. This rearrangement joins TRBV5-5 to TRBJ2-2; D possibly corresponds to TRBD1 (7 bases). The CDR3 loop spans 17 amino acids. Trimming removed 4 bases at V and 0 bases at J, with 16 bases between. Germline V gene sequence: CDR1 SGHKS, CDR2 YYEKEE (reference sequence).

V is TRBV2 and J is TRBJ1-2; a possible D gene is TRBD1 (6 bases). The CDR3 sequence is 12 residues long. Trimming shortened V by 4 bases and J by 8 bases, and 11 bases separated the two germline ends. Germline V gives CDR1 SNHLY, CDR2 FYNNEI. DNA for the CDR3: TGTGCCAGCAGTGGCGGGGGCCCGGGCTACACCTTC. This encodes CASSGGGPGYTF.

This clone was recorded once. This rearrangement joins TRBV7-2 to TRBJ2-5; no firm D call. The V gene lost 0 bases and the J gene lost 5 bases, with 4 bases spanning the gap. This CDR3 is built from 12 residues. CDR1 and CDR2 (germline): SGHTA, FQGNSA. CDR3 sequence reads: CASSLARETQYF. The CDR3 nucleotides read TGTGCCAGCAGCTTAGCGCGCGAGACCCAGTACTTC.

The V and J genes are TRBV3-1 (or the pseudogene TRBV3-2) and TRBJ1-2, with D possibly TRBD1 on 5 matching bases. The ends were cut back, 1 base at V and 7 bases at J, with 7 bases in the middle. Germline loops: CDR1 LGHDT, CDR2 YNNKEL (reference sequence). The CDR3 has 12 amino acids. The chain's CDR3 is CASSQGGLGYTF. In DNA, the CDR3 is TGTGCCAGCAGCCAAGGGGGCCTTGGCTACACCTTC.

The chain joins TRBV2 to TRBJ1-2; D is perhaps TRBD1 (5 bases). Trimming left V 0 bases short and J 3 bases short, with 8 bases between. Germline V gives CDR1 SNHLY, CDR2 FYNNEI. The CDR3 is 14 residues long. The CDR3 DNA reads TGTGCCAGCAGTGAAGCGGGAGGGGACTATGGCTACACCTTC. Translation: CASSEAGGDYGYTF.

This clone was seen only once. V gene TRBV19 combines with J gene TRBJ2-3, with TRBD2 identical over 12 bases. V shed 8 bases and J 3 bases; nucleotides not matched to a gene: 3. This CDR3 comprises 14 residues. Germline CDR1 reads LNHDA; CDR2 reads SQIVND (reference sequence). This chain's CDR3 is CASSTSGGTDTQYF. The CDR3 DNA sequence: TGTGCCAGTTCGACTAGCGGGGGAACAGATACGCAGTATTTT.

J is TRBJ1-4 and V is TRBV11-2, with D hard to call. Trimming took 3 bases from V and 8 from J, leaving 10 bases between them. The CDR3 runs 13 residues. The germline V gene encodes CDR1 SGHAT and CDR2 FQNNGV. CDR3 sequence: CASSFGVKEKLFF. CDR3 in DNA: TGTGCCAGCAGCTTCGGGGTAAAGGAAAAACTGTTTTTT. Full variable domain (rest looked up from reference TRBV11-2 and TRBJ1-4): EAGVAQSPRYKIIEKRQSVAFWCNPISGHATLYWYQQILGQGPKLLIQFQNNGVVDDSQLPKDRFSAERLKGVDSTLKIQPAKLEDSAVYLCASSFGVKEKLFFGSGTQLSVL.

The chain couples TRBV10-3 to TRBJ2-7; D is perhaps TRBD1 (5 bases). Germline CDR1 and CDR2: ENHRY and SYGVKD. The CDR3 covers 13 residues. Trimming took 2 bases from V and 5 from J, leaving 10 bases between them. This CDR3 reads CAISEKGRNEQYF. The CDR3 DNA follows: TGTGCCATCAGTGAGAAGGGGCGTAACGAGCAGTACTTC.

The chain is built from TRBV14 and TRBJ2-3; D remains unclear. The CDR3 is 13 residues long. CDR1 and CDR2 (germline): SGHDN, FVKESK. V lost 0 bases to trimming and J lost 4 bases, with 5 bases between them. The CDR3 coding sequence is TGTGCCAGCAGCCAAGACACAGCAGATACGCAGTATTTT. It encodes CASSQDTADTQYF.

The chain joins TRBV6-5 to TRBJ1-5; D call uncertain. Germline V CDR1 and CDR2: MNHEY, SVGAGI. Trimming stripped 3 bases from V and 0 bases from J, with 9 bases between. This CDR3 has 15 amino acids. In nucleotides, the CDR3 is TGTGCCAGCAGTTATAACAGCCATAGCAATCAGCCCCAGCATTTT. Protein sequence: CASSYNSHSNQPQHF.

The J gene is TRBJ1-2, the V gene TRBV7-9; D is undetermined. V shed 3 bases and J shed 1 base, with 6 bases lying between them. The germline gives CDR1 SEHNR, CDR2 FQNEAQ (reference sequence). The CDR3 is made up of 13 amino acids. This chain's CDR3 is CASSFGDNYGYTF. CDR3 nucleotides: TGTGCCAGCAGCTTCGGGGATAACTATGGCTACACCTTC. The whole variable domain, filled in from reference TRBV7-9 and TRBJ1-2, reads DTGVSQNPRHKITKRGQNVTFRCDPISEHNRLYWYRQTLGQGPEFLTYFQNEAQLEKSRLLSDRFSAERPKGSFSTLEIQRTEQGDSAMYLCASSFGDNYGYTFGSGTRLTVV.

This clone was seen just once. The V and J genes are TRBV25-1 and TRBJ1-2; D is uncertain. Looked up from germline, CDR1 is MGHDK and CDR2 is SYGVNS. The CDR3 consists of 13 residues. V was shortened by 7 bases and J by 4 bases, with 13 bases between the two germline ends. CDR3 region: CASIDRGGYGYTF. The CDR3 DNA sequence: TGTGCCAGCATTGATCGGGGTGGCTATGGCTACACCTTC.

This clone has just a few counts. The V call is TRBV5-8, the J call TRBJ1-6; possible D gene TRBD1, 6 bases. The germline V gene has CDR1 SGHTS and CDR2 YDEGEE. The CDR3 has 14 amino acids. V gave up 4 bases and J gave up 13 bases, with 18 bases separating them. CDR3 residues: CASSDEGGGRPLHF. The CDR3 nucleotides are TGTGCCAGCAGCGACGAGGGGGGGGGAAGGCCCCTCCACTTT.

This chain joins TRBV6-1 and TRBJ2-3; 11 bases fit TRBD2. Trimming removed 0 bases from V and 6 bases from J; junction bases left unmatched: 8. The CDR3 extends over 17 amino acids. Germline assignment: CDR1 MNHNS and CDR2 SASEGT. For the CDR3, the DNA is TGTGCCAGCAGTGAAGCGTCGCTAGCGGGGGGTGGGGATACGCAGTATTTT. This sequence encodes CASSEASLAGGGDTQYF.

This rearrangement joins TRBV6-5 to TRBJ2-1, with 11 bases fitting TRBD2. CDR1 MNHEY and CDR2 SVGAGI come from the germline V gene. The CDR3 is 15 amino acids. The V segment lost 4 bases and the J segment 10 bases; nucleotides outside the gene matches: 9. The CDR3 sequence: CASSSPTRLAGEQFF. The CDR3 bases are TGTGCCAGCAGTTCCCCCACCCGACTAGCGGGAGAGCAGTTCTTC.

The rearrangement joins TRBV6-5 to TRBJ2-3, with unresolved D. In germline, CDR1 is MNHEY, CDR2 SVGAGI. The CDR3 contains 16 residues. The germline V and J ends were trimmed by 0 bases and 2 bases, with 12 bases remaining between them. Written as DNA, the CDR3 is TGTGCCAGCAGTTACTCGTCTGCGATTGCCACAGATACGCAGTATTTT. Translated, it gives CASSYSSAIATDTQYF.

The chain carries TRBV10-3 and TRBJ2-7, with 9 bases that match TRBD1. The CDR3 is made up of 15 amino acids. Germline V CDR1 and CDR2: ENHRY, SYGVKD. V lost 3 bases, J lost 1 base, and 4 bases stayed unmatched. The DNA for the CDR3 is TGTGCCATCAGTGACGGGACAGGGAGATCCTACGAGCAGTACTTC. Translating it yields CAISDGTGRSYEQYF.

This sequence joins TRBV28 and TRBJ1-2; D perhaps matches TRBD1 (5 bases). Trimming took 2 bases from V and 4 from J, leaving 8 bases between them. The CDR3 is 13 residues long. Germline V CDR1 and CDR2: MDHEN, SYDVKM. CDR3 nucleotides: TGTGCCAGCAGTTTAGGGGCCGCCTATGGCTACACCTTC. Amino acids: CASSLGAAYGYTF.

A word on this clone: A single base separates this from a much larger clone, so it may be a read error. The J gene is TRBJ2-7, the V gene TRBV2; 12 bases are shared with TRBD1. CDR3 length: 13 residues. Germline loops: CDR1 SNHLY, CDR2 FYNNEI. Written as DNA, the CDR3 is TGTGCAACCGGGGGACAGGGGGCGGGCGAGCAGTACTTC. Residues: CATGGQGAGEQYF.

In the case of this clone: Relative to the germline gene, one junction end is altered; a read error may explain this. The J gene is TRBJ1-2, the V gene TRBV5-5, with TRBD1 matching 8 bases. This CDR3 is 16 amino acids long. Germline V gives CDR1 SGHKS, CDR2 YYEKEE (reference sequence). The CDR3 coding sequence is TGTGCCAGCAGCTTGGTGGCAGGGGGCGCTAATTATGGCTACACCTTC. This sequence encodes CASSLVAGGANYGYTF.

The gene calls are TRBV28 and TRBJ2-1, with 13 positions matching TRBD2. CDR3 size: 15 residues. J gave up 4 bases and V 4 bases, and 1 base lay outside the gene matches. Germline V gene lookup returns CDR1 MDHEN and CDR2 SYDVKM. In DNA, the CDR3 is TGTGCCAGCAGTTCGGGACTAGCGGGGTACAATGAGCAGTTCTTC. Translation gives CASSSGLAGYNEQFF.

The chain carries TRBV7-8 and TRBJ2-3; the match to TRBD2 covers 9 bases. Germline V gives CDR1 SGHVS, CDR2 FQNEAQ. The CDR3 loop spans 16 amino acids. V lost 1 base and J lost 5; bases outside the gene matches: 7. CDR3 amino acids: CASSLVGGGAGDTQYF. CDR3 coding DNA: TGTGCCAGCAGCTTAGTTGGCGGGGGGGCGGGAGATACGCAGTATTTT.